The 19 T cell receptor beta chains presented below share a single source sample, sequenced in a study of vaccination effects on CD4 cells after COVID-19. Method: immunoSEQ multiplex PCR; TCRdb's copy keeps in-frame clones and lacks some. The sample yields 31,000 or so clones, 70% seen once. At the end of over 8 days of culture, CD4+ T cells were isolated. These receptors' targets are unknown. Sequenced material: CD4+ T cells from PBMCs cultured without peptide, taken before COVID-19 vaccination. The receptors were gathered from a human donor who received a COVID-19 vaccine.

The chain has TRBV10-3 and TRBJ2-6; perhaps D is TRBD1 or TRBD2 (5 bases each). The CDR3 length is 18 residues. Trimming removed 4 bases at V and 1 base at J, with 17 bases between. Germline V gene lookup returns CDR1 ENHRY and CDR2 SYGVKD. The CDR3 DNA sequence: TGTGCCATCAGTGCGAGGGGTAGCGTGGTTTCTGGGGCCAACGTCCTGACTTTC. Its translation: CAISARGSVVSGANVLTF.

This clone has just a few counts. The chain carries TRBV5-3 and TRBJ2-5; tentatively, D is TRBD1 (5 bases). Being an ORF, TRBV5-3 has a function that is uncertain. The length of the CDR3 is 13 residues. V dropped 4 bases and J dropped 1 base, with 8 bases sitting between them. CDR3 nucleotides: TGTGCCAGAAGCCGACAGTCCCAAGAGACCCAGTACTTC. The encoded protein is CARSRQSQETQYF.

This chain joins TRBV6-5 and TRBJ1-1; tentative D call: TRBD1 (5 bases). This CDR3 is built from 14 residues. Trimming pared 4 bases from V and 4 bases from J, leaving 13 bases between. Germline V CDR1 and CDR2: MNHEY, SVGAGI. The DNA of the CDR3 is TGTGCCAGCAGTTTCCCCGGGGGAAGCACTGAAGCTTTCTTT. Protein: CASSFPGGSTEAFF.

The chain has TRBV20-1 and TRBJ1-1; no reliable D call. The germline V gene has CDR1 DFQATT and CDR2 SNEGSKA (reference sequence). V shed 7 bases and J shed 6 bases, with 12 bases lying between them. There are 11 residues in the CDR3. The CDR3 bases are TGCAGTGTCAAACGCGAACCTGAAGCTTTCTTT. Amino acid sequence: CSVKREPEAFF.

This sequence joins TRBV5-4 and TRBJ1-4; 7 bases match TRBD1. Trimming took 4 bases from V and 0 from J; bases not matched to a gene: 3. Germline V gene lookup returns CDR1 SGHNT and CDR2 YYREEE (reference sequence). This CDR3 has 15 residues. The CDR3 sequence: CASSRQGATNEKLFF. The CDR3 DNA follows: TGTGCCAGCAGCCGACAGGGAGCAACTAATGAAAAACTGTTTTTT.

The gene calls are TRBV10-1 and TRBJ2-6; D is ambiguous. The germline gives CDR1 WNHNN, CDR2 SYGVQD (reference sequence). The ends were cut back, 3 bases at V and 4 bases at J, with 4 bases in the middle. The CDR3 contains 13 residues. The CDR3 DNA reads TGCGCCAGCAGTGAAGCAGGGGCCAACGTCCTGACTTTC. Encoded protein: CASSEAGANVLTF.

This clone was counted once. The J gene is TRBJ1-1, the V gene TRBV18; no clear D. V lost 0 bases and J lost 3, with 20 bases in between. The CDR3 is made up of 18 amino acids. Germline CDR1 KGHSH, CDR2 LQKENI. The CDR3 DNA reads TGTGCCAGCTCACCACCGAACCTTCGCCTTTCAAAACACACTGAAGCTTTCTTT. It is translated as CASSPPNLRLSKHTEAFF. Full variable domain (outside the CDR3, taken from reference TRBV18 and TRBJ1-1): NAGVMQNPRHLVRRRGQEARLRCSPMKGHSHVYWYRQLPEEGLKFMVYLQKENIIDESGMPKERFSAEFPKEGPSILRIQQVVRGDSAAYFCASSPPNLRLSKHTEAFFGQGTRLTVV.

The J gene is TRBJ1-4, the V gene TRBV5-1; 7 nucleotides line up with TRBD1. CDR1 and CDR2 from the germline V gene are SGHRS and YFSETQ. V lost 4 bases and J lost 3; bases outside the gene matches: 3. CDR3 length equals 14 residues. The CDR3 DNA sequence: TGCGCCAGCAGCGGGGGACAGTCTAATGAAAAACTGTTTTTT. This sequence encodes CASSGGQSNEKLFF.

The chain combines TRBV3-1 (or the pseudogene TRBV3-2) with TRBJ1-1; 9 bases map to TRBD1. The trim removed 4 bases at V and 10 bases at J, leaving 7 bases unmatched. In germline, CDR1 is LGHDT, CDR2 YNNKEL (reference sequence). CDR3 size: 13 residues. The CDR3: CASSRGQGLGAFF. CDR3 DNA: TGTGCCAGCAGCCGGGGACAGGGCCTAGGAGCTTTCTTT.

V and J are TRBV2 and TRBJ2-7; D possibly corresponds to TRBD1 (5 bases). V lost 3 bases to trimming and J lost 9 bases, with 18 bases between them. This CDR3 is built from 14 residues. Germline V lookup: CDR1 SNHLY, CDR2 FYNNEI. CDR3 in amino acids: CASSDSRQGAWQYF. The CDR3 region has the DNA TGTGCCAGCAGTGATAGCCGGCAGGGCGCGTGGCAGTACTTC.

This clone showed up just once. V and J are TRBV29-1 and TRBJ2-7; 7 positions agree with TRBD1. CDR3 length equals 11 residues. Germline CDR1 and CDR2: SQVTM and ANQGSEA. J lost 5 bases, V lost 6 bases, and 4 bases had no gene match. CDR3 in amino acids: CSVGQVDEQYF. The CDR3 nucleotides are TGCAGCGTCGGACAGGTGGACGAGCAGTACTTC.

A note on this clone: Different DNA sequences within this sample yield the same CDR3. The chain is built from TRBV9 and TRBJ1-3, with D perhaps matching TRBD1 (5 bases). The CDR3 runs to 15 residues. V was clipped by 2 bases and J by 4 bases, with 13 bases between them. CDR1 is SGDLS, CDR2 YYNGEE, per germline. As DNA, the CDR3 is TGTGCCAGCAGCGTCGGGACGATATCCGGAAACACCATATATTTT. This gives the protein CASSVGTISGNTIYF.

This clone was seen a few times. The J gene is TRBJ2-2, the V gene TRBV10-1; 11 bases are shared with TRBD1. Looked up from germline, CDR1 is WNHNN and CDR2 is SYGVQD (reference sequence). CDR3 length equals 15 residues. V lost 4 bases and J lost 4; bases outside the gene matches: 2. In DNA form, the CDR3 reads TGCGCCAGCAGTGCGGGGACAGGGGGCACCGGGGAGCTGTTTTTT. It specifies CASSAGTGGTGELFF.

The genes are TRBV19 and TRBJ2-1; 10 bases are shared with TRBD2. Germline V lookup: CDR1 LNHDA, CDR2 SQIVND (reference sequence). This CDR3 contains 15 residues. Trimming took 3 bases from V and 3 from J; bases not matched to a gene: 2. The CDR3 DNA reads as TGTGCCAGTAGTATCAGACTAGCGGGCTACAATGAGCAGTTCTTC. It codes for CASSIRLAGYNEQFF.

This clone is judged medium-sized. The chain combines TRBV9 with TRBJ1-2; 8 bases fit TRBD1. The CDR3 covers 17 residues. The trim removed 5 bases at V and 3 bases at J, leaving 15 bases unmatched. Per the germline V gene, CDR1 is SGDLS and CDR2 is YYNGEE. The CDR3 bases are TGTGCCAGCAGGAACCCAAAAGCGGACAGGGCCCACTATGGCTACACCTTC. It yields the protein CASRNPKADRAHYGYTF. The full variable domain, with the rest looked up from reference TRBV9 and TRBJ1-2, is DSGVTQTPKHLITATGQRVTLRCSPRSGDLSVYWYQQSLDQGLQFLIQYYNGEERAKGNILERFSAQQFPDLHSELNLSSLELGDSALYFCASRNPKADRAHYGYTFGSGTRLTVV.

The chain is built from TRBV9 and TRBJ2-7, with 7 bases identical to TRBD2. This CDR3 is built from 15 residues. Germline V gene lookup returns CDR1 SGDLS and CDR2 YYNGEE. Trimming removed 0 bases from V and 6 bases from J; junction bases left unmatched: 9. CDR3 residues: CASSVARRLAAEQYF. The CDR3 DNA follows: TGTGCCAGCAGCGTAGCTCGGAGGCTAGCGGCCGAGCAGTACTTC.

J is TRBJ2-5 and V is TRBV5-5; 8 positions match TRBD1. V lost 4 bases and J lost 4; bases outside the gene matches: 6. CDR3 length: 14 residues. In germline, CDR1 is SGHKS, CDR2 YYEKEE (reference sequence). The CDR3 nucleotides are TGTGCCAGCAGCGCTGGACAGGGAAGAGAGACCCAGTACTTC. This gives the protein CASSAGQGRETQYF.

CDR3 sequence reads: CASSHPGQGTSPEQYF. Here the CDR3 DNA reads TGCGCCAGCAGCCACCCGGGACAGGGGACTTCACCCGAGCAGTACTTC. The rearrangement uses TRBV4-1 and TRBJ2-7; 10 bases align to TRBD1. This CDR3 is built from 16 residues. Germline CDR1 MGHRA, CDR2 YSYEKL. V was clipped by 3 bases and J by 6 bases; unmatched bases: 11.

The chain carries TRBV10-3 and TRBJ2-3; D may be TRBD1 (8 bases). V dropped 2 bases and J dropped 0 bases, with 18 bases sitting between them. The CDR3 has 18 amino acids. Germline V gene data show CDR1 as ENHRY and CDR2 as SYGVKD. CDR3 sequence reads: CAISEKNIQGGSTDTQYF. The CDR3 nucleotides are TGTGCCATCAGTGAGAAAAACATACAGGGGGGGAGCACAGATACGCAGTATTTT.